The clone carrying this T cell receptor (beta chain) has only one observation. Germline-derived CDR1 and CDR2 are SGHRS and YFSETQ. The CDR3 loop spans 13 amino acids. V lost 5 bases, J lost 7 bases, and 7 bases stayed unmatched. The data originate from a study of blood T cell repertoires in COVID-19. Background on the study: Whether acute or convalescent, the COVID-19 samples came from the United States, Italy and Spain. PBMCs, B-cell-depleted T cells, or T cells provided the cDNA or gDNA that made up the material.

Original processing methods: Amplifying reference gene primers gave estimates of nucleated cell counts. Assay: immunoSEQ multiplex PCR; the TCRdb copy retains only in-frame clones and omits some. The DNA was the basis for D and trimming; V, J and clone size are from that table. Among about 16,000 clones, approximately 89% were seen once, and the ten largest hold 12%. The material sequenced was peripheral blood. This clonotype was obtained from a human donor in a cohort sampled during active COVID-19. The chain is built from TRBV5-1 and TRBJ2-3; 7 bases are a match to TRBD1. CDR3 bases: TGCGCCAGCAGTCAACAGGGGACGCATACGCAGTATTTT. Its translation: CASSQQGTHTQYF. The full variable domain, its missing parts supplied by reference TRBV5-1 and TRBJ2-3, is KAGVTQTPRYLIKTRGQQVTLSCSPISGHRSVSWYQQTPGQGLQFLFEYFSETQRNKGNFPGRFSGRQFSNSRSEMNVSTLELGDSALYLCASSQQGTHTQYFGPGTRLTVL.